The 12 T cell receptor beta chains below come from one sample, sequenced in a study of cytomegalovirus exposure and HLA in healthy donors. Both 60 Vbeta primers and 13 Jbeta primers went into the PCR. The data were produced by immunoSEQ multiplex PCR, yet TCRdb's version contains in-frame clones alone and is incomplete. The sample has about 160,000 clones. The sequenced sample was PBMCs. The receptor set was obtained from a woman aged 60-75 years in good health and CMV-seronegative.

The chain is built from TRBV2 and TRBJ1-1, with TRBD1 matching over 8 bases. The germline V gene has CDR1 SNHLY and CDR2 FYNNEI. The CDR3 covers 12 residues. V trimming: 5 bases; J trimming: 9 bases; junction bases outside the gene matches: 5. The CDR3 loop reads CASSLGQVQAFF. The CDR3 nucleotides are TGTGCCAGCAGTCTGGGACAGGTGCAAGCTTTCTTT.

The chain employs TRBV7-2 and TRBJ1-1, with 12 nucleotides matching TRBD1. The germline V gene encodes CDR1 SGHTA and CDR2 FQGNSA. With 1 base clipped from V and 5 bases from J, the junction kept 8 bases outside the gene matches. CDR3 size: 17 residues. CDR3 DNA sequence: TGTGCCAGCAGCTTAGGGGGACAGGGGGCTGCTAGGACTGAAGCTTTCTTT. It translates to CASSLGGQGAARTEAFF.

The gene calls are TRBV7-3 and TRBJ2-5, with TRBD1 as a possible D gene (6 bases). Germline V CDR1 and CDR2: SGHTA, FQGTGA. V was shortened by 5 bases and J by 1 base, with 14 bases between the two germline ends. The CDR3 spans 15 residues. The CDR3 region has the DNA TGTGCCAGCAGCAGAATACAGGGCTTCCAAGAGACCCAGTACTTC. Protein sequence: CASSRIQGFQETQYF.

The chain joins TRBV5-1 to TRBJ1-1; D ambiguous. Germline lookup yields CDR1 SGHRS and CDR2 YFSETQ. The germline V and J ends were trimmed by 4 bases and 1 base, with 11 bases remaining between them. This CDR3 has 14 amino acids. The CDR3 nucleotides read TGCGCCAGCAGCCCCACCCGGGAGAACACTGAAGCTTTCTTT. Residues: CASSPTRENTEAFF.

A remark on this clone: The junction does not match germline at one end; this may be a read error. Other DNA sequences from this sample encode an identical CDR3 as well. Here the CDR3 reads CASSEGSQPQHF. The CDR3 DNA is TGCGCCAGCAGTGAGGGGAGTCAGCCCCAGCATTTT. The V and J genes are TRBV6-1 and TRBJ1-5, with a tentative D call TRBD1 (5 bases). The CDR3 is made up of 12 amino acids. CDR1 and CDR2 (germline): MNHNS, SASEGT.

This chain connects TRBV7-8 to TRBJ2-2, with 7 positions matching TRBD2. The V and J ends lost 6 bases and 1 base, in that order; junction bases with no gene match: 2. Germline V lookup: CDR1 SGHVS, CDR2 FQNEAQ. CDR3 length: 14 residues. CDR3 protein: CASSWGGNTGELFF. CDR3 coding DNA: TGTGCCAGCAGTTGGGGGGGGAACACCGGGGAGCTGTTTTTT.

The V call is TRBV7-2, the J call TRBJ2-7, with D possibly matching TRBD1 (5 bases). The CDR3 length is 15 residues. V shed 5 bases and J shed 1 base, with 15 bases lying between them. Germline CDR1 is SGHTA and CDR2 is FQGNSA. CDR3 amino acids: CASSLRVHSSYEQYF. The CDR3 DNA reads TGTGCCAGCAGCCTCAGGGTACACTCGTCCTACGAGCAGTACTTC.

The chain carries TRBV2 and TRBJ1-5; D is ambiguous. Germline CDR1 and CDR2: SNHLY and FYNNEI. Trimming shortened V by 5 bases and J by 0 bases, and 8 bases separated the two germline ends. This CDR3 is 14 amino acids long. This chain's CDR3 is CASSRTDSNQPQHF. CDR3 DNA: TGTGCCAGCAGTCGTACAGATAGCAATCAGCCCCAGCATTTT. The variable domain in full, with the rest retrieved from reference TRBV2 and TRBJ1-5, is EPEVTQTPSHQVTQMGQEVILRCVPISNHLYFYWYRQILGQKVEFLVSFYNNEISEKSEIFDDQFSVERPDGSNFTLKIRSTKLEDSAMYFCASSRTDSNQPQHFGDGTRLSIL.

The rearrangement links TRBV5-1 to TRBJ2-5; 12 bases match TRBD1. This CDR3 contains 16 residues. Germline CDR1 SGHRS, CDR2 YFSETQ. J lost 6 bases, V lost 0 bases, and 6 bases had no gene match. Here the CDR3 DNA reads TGCGCCAGCAGCTTGGCCCTGGGACAGGGGGCTAAGACCCAGTACTTC. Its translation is CASSLALGQGAKTQYF.

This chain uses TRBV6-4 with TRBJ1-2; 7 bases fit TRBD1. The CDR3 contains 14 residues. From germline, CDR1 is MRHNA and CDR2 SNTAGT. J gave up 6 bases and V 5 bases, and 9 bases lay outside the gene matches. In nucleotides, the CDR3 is TGTGCCAGCAGTAAATACCAGGGGGACAATGGCTACACCTTC. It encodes CASSKYQGDNGYTF.

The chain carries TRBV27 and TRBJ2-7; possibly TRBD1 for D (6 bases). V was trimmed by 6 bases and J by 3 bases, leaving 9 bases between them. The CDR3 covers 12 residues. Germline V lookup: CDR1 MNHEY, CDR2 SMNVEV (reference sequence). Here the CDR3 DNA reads TGTGCCAGCAGACAGGGCCTCTACGAGCAGTACTTC. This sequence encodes CASRQGLYEQYF.

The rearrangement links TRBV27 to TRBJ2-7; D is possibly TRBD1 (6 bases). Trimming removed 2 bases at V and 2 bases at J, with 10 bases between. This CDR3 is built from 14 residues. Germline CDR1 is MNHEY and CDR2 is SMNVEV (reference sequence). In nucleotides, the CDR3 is TGTGCCAGCAGTTTAGAGGGGGACACCTACGAGCAGTACTTC. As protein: CASSLEGDTYEQYF.